A selection of T cell receptor beta chains follows, all from one sample in a study of blood T cell repertoires in COVID-19. Some clones are missing from TCRdb's copy, which holds only in-frame ones; the method was immunoSEQ multiplex PCR. The repertoire has around 170,000 clones, 84% of them found once; the top ten carry over 12%. The source material was peripheral blood. Every receptor here comes from a young man with active or convalescent COVID-19. The CDR3 runs from the conserved cysteine through the conserved F or W. The order of the fields is D gene, clone size, V gene, J gene, CDR3 DNA, CDR3 protein. A D gene is named only where the DNA matches it firmly. Clone size appears in some rows only: once, few, many, or a class for an expanded clone.

TRBD1	-	TRBV11-3	TRBJ2-2	TGTGCCAGCAGCGTAAGAGGGGGCATAGGGGAGCTGTTTTTT	CASSVRGGIGELFF
-	-	TRBV27	TRBJ2-1	TGTGCCAGCACCACTGGGGCCCCTTCCTACAATGAGCAGTTCTTC	CASTTGAPSYNEQFF
TRBD1	-	TRBV18	TRBJ1-6	TGTGCCAGCTCACCCTCTCCGGGACAGGGGAATTCACCCCTCCACTTT	CASSPSPGQGNSPLHF
TRBD1	-	TRBV13	TRBJ2-2	TGTGCCAGCAGCTCTACCGACAGGGAACTCGCGAACACCGGGGAGCTGTTTTTT	CASSSTDRELANTGELFF
-	-	TRBV28	TRBJ1-2	TGTGCCAGCAGTTTATTAGACAGGACTAACTATGGCTACACCTTC	CASSLLDRTNYGYTF
-	-	TRBV24-1	TRBJ1-1	TGTGCCACCAGTGGTCAGGGGCCGGTCACTGAAGCTTTCTTT	CATSGQGPVTEAFF
TRBD2	-	TRBV6-1	TRBJ2-5	TGTGCCAGCAGTGACGGGGGCTCACTAGCGGGGAGGGGGGAGACCCAGTACTTC	CASSDGGSLAGRGETQYF
-	-	TRBV2	TRBJ1-2	TGTGCCAGAAGTGATAGGAGGATAGATGGCTACACCTTC	CARSDRRIDGYTF
TRBD2	-	TRBV5-5	TRBJ2-1	TGTGCCAGCAGCGGGACTGCTAGCGGGACCTACAATGAGCAGTTCTTC	CASSGTASGTYNEQFF
-	-	TRBV3-1/TRBV3-2	TRBJ2-1	TGTGCCAGCAGACTTAGCACTTCATCCTACAATGAGCAGTTCTTC	CASRLSTSSYNEQFF
TRBD2	-	TRBV7-9	TRBJ2-1	TGTGCCAGCAGAACTAGCGGGAGATCAGGGGAGCAGTTCTTC	CASRTSGRSGEQFF
-	-	TRBV19	TRBJ2-7	TGTGCCAGTAGGGACTTTGGGGGCGAATCTGACGAGCAGTACTTC	CASRDFGGESDEQYF
TRBD2	-	TRBV2	TRBJ2-1	TGTGCCAGCAGTTCCCGGGGGGTGTACAATGAGCAGTTCTTC	CASSSRGVYNEQFF
TRBD1	-	TRBV5-6	TRBJ1-2	TGTGCCAGCAGCTTAGTAAGGGGGCTCCTGGTCTATGGCTACACCTTC	CASSLVRGLLVYGYTF
-	-	TRBV11-2	TRBJ2-7	TGTGCCAGCAGCTTAGACACCTACGAGCAGTACTTC	CASSLDTYEQYF
-	many	TRBV19	TRBJ1-1	TGTGCCAGTAGTACCCGGCGGGGGGGCGCGGTGAACACTGAAGCTTTCTTT	CASSTRRGGAVNTEAFF
-	-	TRBV6-6	TRBJ2-3	TGTGCCAGCAGTCTCAGGGGCCCCCCAGATACGCAGTATTTT	CASSLRGPPDTQYF
-	-	TRBV19	TRBJ1-5	TGTGCCAGTAGTAGCAGGGTATATAGCAATCAGCCCCAGCATTTT	CASSSRVYSNQPQHF
TRBD1	-	TRBV6-2/TRBV6-3	TRBJ2-7	TGTGCCAGCAGCCGCGGGGGACAGGGGCTCTACGAGCAGTACTTC	CASSRGGQGLYEQYF
-	-	TRBV6-9	TRBJ2-1	TGTGCCAGCAGTTTTCGGGACACCAATGAGCAGTTCTTC	CASSFRDTNEQFF
-	-	TRBV5-4	TRBJ2-1	TGTGCCAGCAGCTTGGAGCCTAGAACTTCAGCTTACAATGAGCAGTTCTTC	CASSLEPRTSAYNEQFF
-	-	TRBV7-2	TRBJ1-2	TGTGCCAGCAGCTTAGAAGGGCACAGGGCCGATGGCTACACCTTC	CASSLEGHRADGYTF
-	-	TRBV9	TRBJ1-2	TGTGCCAGCAGCATGGGGGCAAGCTATGGCTACACCTTC	CASSMGASYGYTF
TRBD1	-	TRBV5-6	TRBJ2-7	TGTGCCAGCAGCCAAACGACAGGGCGGTCGGGGTTCCCTACTTACGAGCAGTACTTC	CASSQTTGRSGFPTYEQYF
TRBD1	-	TRBV27	TRBJ1-5	TGTGCCAGCAGTTTTACCGGCAGGGGGCATCAGCCCCAGCATTTT	CASSFTGRGHQPQHF
TRBD1	-	TRBV5-1	TRBJ2-7	TGCGCCAGCAGCTTGGTTGGACAGGGGTCCTACGAGCAGTACTTC	CASSLVGQGSYEQYF
-	-	TRBV19	TRBJ1-5	TGTGCCAGTAGGCGACAGCTCCGGGGCAATCAGCCCCAGCATTTT	CASRRQLRGNQPQHF
TRBD1	once	TRBV7-3	TRBJ2-2	TGTGCCAGCAGCTTGGTGGGACAGGGAAACACCGGGGAGCTGTTTTTT	CASSLVGQGNTGELFF
-	-	TRBV2	TRBJ2-7	TGTGCCAGCTTCAAGGAGCGCGAGCAGTACTTC	CASFKEREQYF
-	once	TRBV2	TRBJ2-1	TGTGCCAGCCGCCCTATGGACTGGAGGGACAATGAGCAGTTCTTC	CASRPMDWRDNEQFF
-	-	TRBV5-1	TRBJ1-2	TGCGCCAGCAGCTTTAACCGGGATTCCTTATACGGCTACACCTTC	CASSFNRDSLYGYTF
TRBD1	-	TRBV6-2/TRBV6-3	TRBJ2-3	TGTGCCAGCATCCCCCTTATAACCGACAGGGGTAGCACAGATACGCAGTATTTT	CASIPLITDRGSTDTQYF
TRBD1	-	TRBV30	TRBJ1-1	TGTGCCTGGGGGAAATACCAGACAGGGGGGTTGAACACTGAAGCTTTCTTT	CAWGKYQTGGLNTEAFF
-	-	TRBV11-1	TRBJ2-1	TGTGCCAGCAGCTTAGGAGCGGGCGTAGACAATGAGCAGTTCTTC	CASSLGAGVDNEQFF
-	-	TRBV5-5	TRBJ1-4	TGTGCCAGCAGCTTGGCCGGACAGATTGAAAAACTGTTTTTT	CASSLAGQIEKLFF
-	-	TRBV2	TRBJ2-1	TGTGCCAGCAGTGAAGCGGGCCCGAGCTCCTACAATGAGCAGTTCTTC	CASSEAGPSSYNEQFF
-	-	TRBV6-5	TRBJ1-2	TGTGCCAGCAGAGCCGGGACAACTAATGGCTACACCTTC	CASRAGTTNGYTF
-	-	TRBV15	TRBJ2-4	TGTGCCACCAGCAGAGATGGAAGGGGACTAGCCAAAAACATTCAGTACTTC	CATSRDGRGLAKNIQYF
-	-	TRBV7-2	TRBJ1-2	TGTGCCAGCAGCTTAGCGGTTAAGTCAGGGAATGGCTACACCTTC	CASSLAVKSGNGYTF
TRBD2	-	TRBV9	TRBJ2-3	TGTGCCAGCAGCGTAGTAGGGACTAGCGGGGGCACAGATACGCAGTATTTT	CASSVVGTSGGTDTQYF
TRBD2	-	TRBV18	TRBJ2-3	TGTGCCAGCTCGTCCCTAGCGGGGACGGTCACAGATACGCAGTATTTT	CASSSLAGTVTDTQYF
TRBD1	few	TRBV4-1	TRBJ2-2	TGCGCCAGCAGGCGGACAGGGACGGCCGGGGAGCTGTTTTTT	CASRRTGTAGELFF
-	-	TRBV7-9	TRBJ1-6	TGTGCCAGCAGCCATCCGGGTCAACCCCTCCACTTT	CASSHPGQPLHF
TRBD1	-	TRBV5-1	TRBJ2-6	TGCGCCAGCAGTCAAGACAGGGGTATAGCTGGGGCCAACGTCCTGACTTTC	CASSQDRGIAGANVLTF
TRBD2	once	TRBV5-1	TRBJ2-1	TGCGCCAGCAGCATTAGCGGGGTCCACAATGAGCAGTTCTTC	CASSISGVHNEQFF
-	-	TRBV15	TRBJ2-3	TGTGCCACCAGCGGTCCGAGAGAGACAGATACGCAGTATTTT	CATSGPRETDTQYF
-	-	TRBV2	TRBJ1-2	TGTGCCAGCAGTCATATCGCCAGGGAGGTTGGTGGCTACACCTTC	CASSHIAREVGGYTF
TRBD1	-	TRBV3-1/TRBV3-2	TRBJ2-7	TGTGCCAGCAGCCAAGATCAGCCTTGGGACAGTAATCCCTACGAGCAGTACTTC	CASSQDQPWDSNPYEQYF